Presented here are 27 T cell receptor beta chains from one specimen sequenced in a study of T-cell reconstitution after alpha-beta-depleted transplantation in children. A library of TCRbeta sequences, prepared with unique molecular identifiers, was generated. TCRdb ran MiXCR on the PCR reads and lists one entry per CDR3 protein. Of over 120,000 distinct CDR3 sequences in the sample, around 8.5% were seen once. The source material was PBMCs, mostly from graft donor cells, sampled 180 days after TCRalphabeta/CD19-depleted stem cell transplant. The receptors here all came from a female patient younger than 10 who had a stem cell transplant for congenital amegakaryocytic thrombocytopenia, so the T cells may come from the graft donor.

Ten or more counts support this clonotype. V is TRBV28 and J is TRBJ2-5; TRBD2 matches at 10 bases. Germline V gene sequence: CDR1 MDHEN, CDR2 SYDVKM. The length of the CDR3 is 14 residues. The V and J ends lost 5 bases and 2 bases, in that order; junction bases with no gene match: 2. CDR3 nucleotides: TGTGCCAGCAGTATACTAGCGGGACAAGAGACCCAGTACTTC. This sequence encodes CASSILAGQETQYF.

Notes on this clonotype: One base away lies a much larger clone, so this may be a sequencing read error. This CDR3 is CASSYSGSFTYTQYF. The CDR3 DNA follows: TGCGCCAGCAGCTATAGCGGTTCTTTCACATATACGCAGTATTTT. The chain joins TRBV5-1 to TRBJ2-3; perhaps TRBD2 as D (6 bases). This CDR3 is 15 amino acids long. CDR1 is SGHRS and CDR2 is YFSETQ in the germline V gene.

The chain links TRBV27 to TRBJ2-1; the match to TRBD2 covers 7 bases. The CDR3 runs to 14 residues. Per the germline V gene, CDR1 is MNHEY and CDR2 is SMNVEV (reference sequence). Trimming at V came to 3 bases and at J to 7 bases, leaving 6 bases not matched to a gene. The CDR3 nucleotides are TGTGCCAGCAGTTTTTGGGGGGGGGGTAATGAGCAGTTCTTC. It yields the protein CASSFWGGGNEQFF.

This clonotype was seen at least ten times. The chain uses TRBV5-6 and TRBJ2-7; 9 nucleotides agree with TRBD1. Trimming cost V 2 bases and J 4 bases; bases outside gene matches: 7. This CDR3 spans 15 amino acids. From germline, CDR1 is SGHDT and CDR2 YYEEEE. In DNA form, the CDR3 reads TGTGCCAGCAGCTTAGCGGGACAGGGTCGTTACGAGCAGTACTTC. Translating it yields CASSLAGQGRYEQYF.

This clonotype has a count of ten or more. V gene TRBV5-1 combines with J gene TRBJ2-5, with D possibly matching TRBD2 (5 bases). The CDR3 loop spans 18 amino acids. The germline gives CDR1 SGHRS, CDR2 YFSETQ. The germline V and J ends were trimmed by 5 bases and 5 bases, with 28 bases remaining between them. The CDR3 sequence: CASSSDSGWVSVRETQYF. DNA for the CDR3: TGCGCCAGCAGTTCGGACTCGGGTTGGGTATCGGTAAGGGAGACCCAGTACTTC.

There are many counts of this clonotype. The genes are TRBV7-9 and TRBJ2-7; 7 bases align to TRBD2. Unmatched junction bases numbered 6, after V lost 1 base and J lost 6 bases. CDR3 length: 14 amino acids. Germline V gene data show CDR1 as SEHNR and CDR2 as FQNEAQ (reference sequence). CDR3 DNA: TGTGCCAGCAGCTTAGGCGGGAGAACAGCCGAGCAGTACTTC. Protein sequence: CASSLGGRTAEQYF.

This clonotype was picked up a small number of times. The gene calls are TRBV18 and TRBJ1-1; tentative D call: TRBD1 (5 bases). Germline V CDR1 and CDR2: KGHSH, LQKENI. The CDR3 is made up of 14 amino acids. The V end lost 4 bases, the J end lost 0 bases, and 9 bases lay between the germline ends. The CDR3: CASSLQGLNTEAFF. The CDR3 DNA is TGTGCCAGCTCACTCCAGGGCCTGAACACTGAAGCTTTCTTT. The variable domain in full, with the rest retrieved from reference TRBV18 and TRBJ1-1, is NAGVMQNPRHLVRRRGQEARLRCSPMKGHSHVYWYRQLPEEGLKFMVYLQKENIIDESGMPKERFSAEFPKEGPSILRIQQVVRGDSAAYFCASSLQGLNTEAFFGQGTRLTVV.

In its sample, this clonotype was seen many times. The chain joins TRBV19 to TRBJ2-3; no reliable D call. V was cut by 7 bases and J by 0 bases, with 11 bases left in between. From germline, CDR1 is LNHDA and CDR2 SQIVND (reference sequence). The CDR3 extends over 14 amino acids. Here the CDR3 DNA reads TGTGCCAGTAAAGTTGCGACTAGCACAGATACGCAGTATTTT. This encodes CASKVATSTDTQYF.

This clonotype has only a few counts. In DNA form, the CDR3 reads TGTGCCAGCAGTCCAATCCGACAGGGTTCTGAAGCTTTCTTT. Its protein product is CASSPIRQGSEAFF. The gene calls are TRBV28 and TRBJ1-1; 7 bases align to TRBD1. Germline V gives CDR1 MDHEN, CDR2 SYDVKM. The V segment lost 5 bases and the J segment 6 bases; nucleotides outside the gene matches: 9. The CDR3 is made up of 14 amino acids. Looking up the rest from reference TRBV28 and TRBJ1-1 gives the full variable domain: DVKVTQSSRYLVKRTGEKVFLECVQDMDHENMFWYRQDPGLGLRLIYFSYDVKMKEKGDIPEGYSVSREKKERFSLILESASTNQTSMYLCASSPIRQGSEAFFGQGTRLTVV.

In this sample, this clonotype turned up many times. The J gene is TRBJ1-2, the V gene TRBV29-1; 9 bases line up with TRBD1. Germline values: CDR1 SQVTM, CDR2 ANQGSEA. V lost 5 bases to trimming and J lost 3 bases; unmatched junction nucleotides: 1. The CDR3 runs 12 residues. The CDR3 nucleotides read TGCAGCGTTCGGACAGGGGACTATGGCTACACCTTC. As protein: CSVRTGDYGYTF.

In this sample, this clonotype turned up many times. The gene calls are TRBV20-1 and TRBJ2-3; 11 bases align to TRBD2. Unmatched junction bases numbered 12, after V lost 3 bases and J lost 1 base. Per the germline V gene, CDR1 is DFQATT and CDR2 is SNEGSKA (reference sequence). The CDR3 has 18 residues. The CDR3 is CSARSALAGGLGTDTQYF. The CDR3 coding sequence is TGCAGTGCTAGGTCTGCTTTAGCGGGAGGGCTTGGCACAGATACGCAGTATTTT.

In the case of this clonotype: Just one base apart from a much larger clone, this may be a read error. The V gene is TRBV12-3 or TRBV12-4, the J gene TRBJ2-1, with D uncertain. This CDR3 has 18 amino acids. Deletions cut 4 bases from V and 7 bases from J, with 26 bases between. DNA of the CDR3: TGTGCCAGCAGTTCCCCTCCGTATTGCTGGGGATGGCCTAATGAGCAGTTCTTC. Residues: CASSSPPYCWGWPNEQFF.

This clonotype has a count of ten or more. This sequence joins TRBV5-1 and TRBJ2-7; possibly TRBD2 for D (5 bases). There are 12 residues in the CDR3. Germline lookup yields CDR1 SGHRS and CDR2 YFSETQ. V was shortened by 3 bases and J by 5 bases, with 9 bases between the two germline ends. The CDR3 sequence is CASSWAGHEQYF. The CDR3 DNA follows: TGCGCCAGCAGCTGGGCGGGTCACGAGCAGTACTTC.

Ten or more counts support this clonotype. CDR3 region: CASSRDRGSPTYEQYF. The CDR3 region has the DNA TGTGCCAGCAGCCGTGACAGGGGGTCCCCAACCTACGAGCAGTACTTC. The chain combines TRBV3-1 with TRBJ2-7; TRBD1 aligns across 9 bases. The germline V gene encodes CDR1 LGHDT and CDR2 YNNKEL (reference sequence). This CDR3 comprises 16 residues. J lost 2 bases, V lost 4 bases, and 9 bases had no gene match.

This clonotype has at least ten counts. The V gene is TRBV30, the J gene TRBJ2-1; no reliable D call. Trimming took 2 bases from V and 8 from J, leaving 13 bases between them. This CDR3 is built from 13 residues. Germline V gene sequence: CDR1 GTSNPN, CDR2 SVGIG (reference sequence). The CDR3 DNA reads TGTGCCTGGAGTAGAAGGTCTCTCTATGAGCAGTTCTTC. Amino acids: CAWSRRSLYEQFF.

There are many counts of this clonotype. The chain recombines TRBV15 with TRBJ1-2, with TRBD1 matching 7 bases. Germline CDR1 reads LNHNV; CDR2 reads YYDKDF (reference sequence). The CDR3 contains 15 residues. V lost 6 bases to trimming and J lost 8 bases; unmatched junction nucleotides: 15. CDR3 in DNA: TGTGCCACCAGTCCGGACAGGCCCTCGACGGGAGGCTACACCTTC. Its translation: CATSPDRPSTGGYTF.

This clonotype was seen repeatedly, ten times or more. The rearrangement joins TRBV5-5 to TRBJ2-2; no reliable D call. Deletions cut 1 base from V and 0 bases from J, with 7 bases between. This CDR3 has 15 residues. Germline CDR1 and CDR2: SGHKS and YYEKEE (reference sequence). This CDR3 is CASSLFVANTGELFF. The DNA for the CDR3 is TGTGCCAGCAGCTTGTTCGTCGCGAACACCGGGGAGCTGTTTTTT.

This clonotype was observed many times. The rearrangement joins TRBV20-1 to TRBJ2-1, with 9 bases identical to TRBD2. J lost 2 bases, V lost 0 bases, and 11 bases had no gene match. CDR3 length: 18 residues. CDR1 DFQATT and CDR2 SNEGSKA come from the germline V gene (reference sequence). For the CDR3, the DNA is TGCAGTGCTAGAGAAGTTCTAGCGGGATCCCGACCCTACAATGAGCAGTTCTTC. It is translated as CSAREVLAGSRPYNEQFF.

This clonotype has only a few counts. The chain uses TRBV28 and TRBJ2-7; TRBD1 is a possible D gene (5 bases). The V end was cut by 6 bases, the J end by 0 bases, with 21 bases between. Germline assignment: CDR1 MDHEN and CDR2 SYDVKM. The CDR3 sequence is 17 residues long. This CDR3 reads CASSLGRWGLNSYEQYF. The CDR3 DNA is TGTGCCAGCAGCCTAGGGCGATGGGGCCTGAACTCCTACGAGCAGTACTTC.

This clonotype has at least ten counts. V gene TRBV12-3 or TRBV12-4 combines with J gene TRBJ2-3; possible D gene TRBD2, 7 bases. The CDR3 has 16 amino acids. Trimming removed 5 bases from V and 5 bases from J, with 20 bases in between. CDR3: CASSPSKWGGGDTQYF. The CDR3 DNA reads as TGTGCCAGCAGTCCATCGAAGTGGGGAGGGGGAGATACGCAGTATTTT.

The sample holds many counts of this clonotype. The V and J genes are TRBV7-9 and TRBJ2-7; the D gene is possibly TRBD1 (5 bases). This CDR3 is 12 amino acids long. CDR1 is SEHNR, CDR2 FQNEAQ, per germline (reference sequence). The ends were cut back, 4 bases at V and 1 base at J, with 5 bases in the middle. CDR3 sequence: CASSWTSYEQYF. The DNA of the CDR3 is TGTGCCAGCAGCTGGACATCCTACGAGCAGTACTTC.

In this sample, this clonotype turned up a few times. The chain recombines TRBV7-2 with TRBJ1-1; the D is unclear. Germline V gene lookup returns CDR1 SGHTA and CDR2 FQGNSA. Trimming left V 5 bases short and J 0 bases short, with 16 bases between. CDR3 length: 16 residues. CDR3 loop: CASSPGSRPMNTEAFF. The CDR3 DNA reads as TGTGCCAGCAGCCCCGGCAGCAGGCCCATGAACACTGAAGCTTTCTTT.

The chain couples TRBV2 to TRBJ1-5; D is ambiguous. The CDR3 is 16 amino acids. CDR1 and CDR2 from the germline V gene are SNHLY and FYNNEI. The V and J ends lost 4 bases and 0 bases respectively, with 13 bases between them. CDR3: CASSGDFSNSNQPQHF. For the CDR3, the DNA is TGTGCCAGCAGTGGTGACTTTTCGAATAGCAATCAGCCCCAGCATTTT.

The chain employs TRBV18 and TRBJ2-1; weak D call: TRBD2 (6 bases). V was cut by 6 bases and J by 7 bases, with 22 bases left in between. This CDR3 region has 16 residues. Germline values: CDR1 KGHSH, CDR2 LQKENI. CDR3 sequence: CASSQGVADQGNEQFF. Written as DNA, the CDR3 is TGTGCCAGCTCCCAAGGGGTAGCGGACCAAGGGAATGAGCAGTTCTTC.

This clonotype was counted many times. The chain recombines TRBV12-3 or TRBV12-4 with TRBJ2-1, with TRBD2 matching 8 bases. The CDR3 runs 15 residues. V trimming: 7 bases; J trimming: 7 bases; junction bases outside the gene matches: 12. The CDR3 sequence: CASTGEAGGLNEQFF. In nucleotides, the CDR3 is TGTGCCAGCACCGGAGAGGCGGGAGGATTAAATGAGCAGTTCTTC.

In this sample, this clonotype turned up many times. V and J are TRBV20-1 and TRBJ2-7; D remains unclear. The germline CDR1 and CDR2 sequences are DFQATT and SNEGSKA (reference sequence). The CDR3 is made up of 12 amino acids. V dropped 6 bases and J dropped 7 bases, with 16 bases sitting between them. For the CDR3, the DNA is TGCAGTGCCATCCCCCACCCTCTAGAGCAGTACTTC. Protein: CSAIPHPLEQYF.

The chain uses TRBV5-4 and TRBJ1-2, with D hard to call. The germline gives CDR1 SGHNT, CDR2 YYREEE (reference sequence). V lost 3 bases, J lost 8 bases, and 14 bases lay in between. This CDR3 region has 13 residues. Written as DNA, the CDR3 is TGTGCCAGCAGCTCTGGACCCCTCGGGGGCTACACCTTC. This encodes CASSSGPLGGYTF.